This is a list of T cell receptor beta chains from one sample in a study of CD8 T cells in ankylosing spondylitis. One entry per CDR3 protein, called by TCRdb with MiXCR from the 5' RACE reads. Altogether tens of thousands of distinct CDR3 sequences are present, 5.3% being singletons, with the ten largest covering approximately 2%. Sequenced input: blood, either unsorted or a sorted T cell fraction (not recorded which). The receptor set was obtained from a male donor with ankylosing spondylitis or in good health (not recorded which). The CDR3 runs from the conserved cysteine through the conserved F or W. D genes are given only for firm matches. Only some rows state a clone size, as once, few, many or a class for expanded clones.

D gene: .; clone size: many; V gene: TRBV9; J gene: TRBJ2-3; CDR3 length: 15; CDR3 protein: CASSASGVSTDTQYF; CDR3 DNA: TGTGCCAGCAGCGCCTCCGGGGTTTCCACAGATACGCAGTATTTT
D gene: .; clone size: many; V gene: TRBV30; J gene: TRBJ1-2; CDR3 length: 14; CDR3 protein: CAWREDSANYGYTF; CDR3 DNA: TGTGCCTGGAGGGAGGACAGCGCCAACTATGGCTACACCTTC
D gene: .; clone size: many; V gene: TRBV10-1; J gene: TRBJ2-2; CDR3 length: 13; CDR3 protein: CASSRYRSGELFF; CDR3 DNA: TGCGCCAGCAGTAGATACAGGTCCGGGGAGCTGTTTTTT
D gene: .; clone size: many; V gene: TRBV29-1; J gene: TRBJ1-1; CDR3 length: 13; CDR3 protein: CSASTELNTEAFF; CDR3 DNA: TGCAGCGCCAGCACGGAACTGAACACTGAAGCTTTCTTT
D gene: TRBD1; clone size: many; V gene: TRBV7-2; J gene: TRBJ1-6; CDR3 length: 14; CDR3 protein: CASSLRTGEKTLHF; CDR3 DNA: TGTGCCAGCAGCTTGAGGACAGGGGAGAAGACCCTCCACTTT
D gene: .; clone size: many; V gene: TRBV29-1; J gene: TRBJ1-1; CDR3 length: 12; CDR3 protein: CSVFGRDTEAFF; CDR3 DNA: TGCAGCGTCTTTGGGCGGGACACTGAAGCTTTCTTT
D gene: .; clone size: .; V gene: TRBV7-2; J gene: TRBJ2-1; CDR3 length: 13; CDR3 protein: CASSLIRDTETIF; CDR3 DNA: TGTGCCAGCAGCTTAATCAGGGACACCGAAACCATCTTC
D gene: TRBD1; clone size: many; V gene: TRBV18; J gene: TRBJ2-1; CDR3 length: 16; CDR3 protein: CASSPPRGSSYNEQFF; CDR3 DNA: TGTGCCAGCTCACCACCCAGGGGGAGCTCCTACAATGAGCAGTTCTTC
D gene: TRBD1; clone size: many; V gene: TRBV29-1; J gene: TRBJ2-1; CDR3 length: 12; CDR3 protein: CSVNRGYNEQFF; CDR3 DNA: TGCAGCGTGAACAGGGGATACAATGAGCAGTTCTTC
D gene: .; clone size: .; V gene: TRBV5-1; J gene: TRBJ2-3; CDR3 length: 13; CDR3 protein: CATMGGPTDTQYF; CDR3 DNA: TGCGCCACCATGGGGGGGCCAACAGATACGCAGTATTTT
D gene: TRBD2; clone size: .; V gene: TRBV28; J gene: TRBJ2-1; CDR3 length: 15; CDR3 protein: CASRVSGGIYSEQFF; CDR3 DNA: TGTGCCAGCAGGGTTAGCGGGGGCATTTACAGTGAGCAGTTCTTC
D gene: .; clone size: .; V gene: TRBV7-8; J gene: TRBJ1-1; CDR3 length: 13; CDR3 protein: CASSFSENTEAFF; CDR3 DNA: TGTGCCAGCAGCTTCTCAGAGAACACTGAAGCTTTCTTT
D gene: .; clone size: many; V gene: TRBV5-1; J gene: TRBJ1-4; CDR3 length: 14; CDR3 protein: CASSLEQRNEKLFF; CDR3 DNA: TGCGCCAGCAGCTTGGAACAGAGGAATGAAAAACTGTTTTTT
D gene: TRBD1; clone size: many; V gene: TRBV7-2; J gene: TRBJ1-2; CDR3 length: 16; CDR3 protein: CASSPDGGQGARGYTF; CDR3 DNA: TGTGCCAGCAGCCCAGATGGAGGACAGGGGGCGCGCGGCTACACCTTC
D gene: TRBD2; clone size: many; V gene: TRBV24-1; J gene: TRBJ2-1; CDR3 length: 13; CDR3 protein: CATSALAIDEQFF; CDR3 DNA: TGTGCCACCAGTGCACTAGCGATCGATGAGCAGTTCTTC
D gene: .; clone size: many; V gene: TRBV2; J gene: TRBJ2-7; CDR3 length: 11; CDR3 protein: CASSKSYEQYF; CDR3 DNA: TGTGCCAGCAGTAAGTCCTACGAGCAGTACTTC
D gene: .; clone size: many; V gene: TRBV5-1; J gene: TRBJ2-7; CDR3 length: 15; CDR3 protein: CASSASGTAEYEQYF; CDR3 DNA: TGCGCCAGCAGCGCATCCGGGACTGCTGAGTACGAGCAGTACTTC